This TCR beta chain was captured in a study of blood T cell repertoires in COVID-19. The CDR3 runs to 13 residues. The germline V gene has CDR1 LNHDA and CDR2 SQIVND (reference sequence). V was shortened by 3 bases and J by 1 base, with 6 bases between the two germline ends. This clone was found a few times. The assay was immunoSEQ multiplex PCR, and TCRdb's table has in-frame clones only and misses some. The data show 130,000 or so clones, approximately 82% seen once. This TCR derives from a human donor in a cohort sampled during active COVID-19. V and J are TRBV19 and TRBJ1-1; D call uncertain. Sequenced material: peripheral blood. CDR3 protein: CASSIFRNTEAFF. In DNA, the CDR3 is TGTGCCAGTAGTATCTTCCGGAACACTGAAGCTTTCTTT.